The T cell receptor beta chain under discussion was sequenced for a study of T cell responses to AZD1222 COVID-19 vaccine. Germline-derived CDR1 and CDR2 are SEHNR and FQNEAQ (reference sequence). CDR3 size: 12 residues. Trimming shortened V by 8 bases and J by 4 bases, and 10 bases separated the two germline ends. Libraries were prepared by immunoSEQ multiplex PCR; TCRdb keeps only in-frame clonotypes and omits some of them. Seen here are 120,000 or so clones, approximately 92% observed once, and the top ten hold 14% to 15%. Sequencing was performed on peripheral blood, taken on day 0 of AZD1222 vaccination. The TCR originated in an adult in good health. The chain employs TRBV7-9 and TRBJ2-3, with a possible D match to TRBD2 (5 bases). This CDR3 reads CASSGFADTQYF. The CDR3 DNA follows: TGTGCCAGCTCGGGGTTCGCAGATACGCAGTATTTT. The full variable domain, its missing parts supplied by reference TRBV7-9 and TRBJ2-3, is DTGVSQNPRHKITKRGQNVTFRCDPISEHNRLYWYRQTLGQGPEFLTYFQNEAQLEKSRLLSDRFSAERPKGSFSTLEIQRTEQGDSAMYLCASSGFADTQYFGPGTRLTVL.